The 6 T cell receptor beta chains below were found in one sample sequenced in a study of T cells in localized non-small cell lung cancer. The protocol was immunoSEQ multiplex PCR, while the TCRdb copy is restricted to in-frame clones and leaves out a portion. Found here are over 2,000 clones, 25% to 30% of them singletons; the top ten hold around 28%. This material consisted of normal lung tissue next to the tumor, taken before any cancer treatment. The source of these receptors is a man between 40 and 75 years old with stage I lung adenocarcinoma.

The chain uses TRBV19 and TRBJ2-7; 9 nucleotides agree with TRBD1. Germline V CDR1 and CDR2: LNHDA, SQIVND (reference sequence). Trimming took 5 bases from V and 2 from J; bases not matched to a gene: 10. This CDR3 has 16 amino acids. DNA of the CDR3: TGTGCCAGTAGTCCCCACAGACAGGGGGATACCTACGAGCAGTACTTC. Translated, it gives CASSPHRQGDTYEQYF.

This clone came up a few times. V gene TRBV6-8 combines with J gene TRBJ1-6, with D hard to call. This CDR3 is built from 13 residues. The V gene's germline CDR1 is MNHGY and CDR2 SAAAGT. Deletions cut 4 bases from V and 7 bases from J, with 8 bases between. The CDR3 region has the DNA TGTGCCAGCAGTTCCCCAGAGAATTCACCCCTCCACTTT. It is translated as CASSSPENSPLHF.

The rearrangement uses TRBV28 and TRBJ1-2; no reliable D call. Germline assignment: CDR1 MDHEN and CDR2 SYDVKM. Trimming took 2 bases from V and 2 from J, leaving 6 bases between them. The CDR3 runs to 13 residues. DNA for the CDR3: TGTGCCAGCAGTTTAGGTACCAACTATGGCTACACCTTC. It codes for CASSLGTNYGYTF.

On this clone itself: A junction end diverges from the germline sequence, so it may reflect a read error. The chain couples TRBV19 to TRBJ2-5; no reliable D call. Germline V gene lookup returns CDR1 LNHDA and CDR2 SQIVND (reference sequence). This CDR3 spans 13 amino acids. CDR3 coding DNA: TGTGCCAGTAGTAAAACTCACCAGGAGACCCAGTACTTC. The encoded protein is CASSKTHQETQYF.

This chain joins TRBV11-3 and TRBJ1-2; D is unresolved. Trimming pared 0 bases from V and 4 bases from J, leaving 15 bases between. The CDR3 has 16 residues. Looked up from germline, CDR1 is SGHNT and CDR2 is YENEEA. CDR3 sequence reads: CASSLDLLGRGYGYTF. DNA of the CDR3: TGTGCCAGCAGCTTAGATCTCTTGGGCCGGGGCTATGGCTACACCTTC. The whole variable domain, filled in from reference TRBV11-3 and TRBJ1-2, reads EAGVVQSPRYKIIEKKQPVAFWCNPISGHNTLYWYLQNLGQGPELLIRYENEEAVDDSQLPKDRFSAERLKGVDSTLKIQPAELGDSAVYLCASSLDLLGRGYGYTFGSGTRLTVV.

This clone was counted a few times. The chain carries TRBV9 and TRBJ2-2, with D perhaps matching TRBD2 (6 bases). This CDR3 region has 18 residues. V lost 5 bases and J 5 bases, leaving 25 bases between the germline ends. Germline V gene sequence: CDR1 SGDLS, CDR2 YYNGEE. The CDR3 protein is CASRTGLSLAGRTGELFF. CDR3 bases: TGTGCCAGCAGAACCGGCCTCTCCTTGGCGGGGCGGACCGGGGAGCTGTTTTTT. The variable domain in full, with the rest retrieved from reference TRBV9 and TRBJ2-2, is DSGVTQTPKHLITATGQRVTLRCSPRSGDLSVYWYQQSLDQGLQFLIQYYNGEERAKGNILERFSAQQFPDLHSELNLSSLELGDSALYFCASRTGLSLAGRTGELFFGEGSRLTVL.